What follows are 21 T cell receptor beta chains derived from one specimen sequenced in a study of tumor and adjacent non-tumor tissue in lung cancer. The library came from three nested PCR rounds adapted from ARM-PCR protocols. MiXCR, run by TCRdb on the multiplex PCR reads, gives a single entry per CDR3 protein. The data contain 78,000 or so distinct CDR3 sequences, 65% to 90% of them singletons. The template was RNA from unsorted bulk tissue. Input material: lung tumor tissue. The receptor set was obtained from a woman in her 50s with non-small cell lung cancer.

This clonotype was seen only once. The germline gene is not matched at one end of the junction; a read error may be the cause. This chain uses TRBV6-1 with TRBJ2-2, with TRBD2 identical over 11 bases. In germline, CDR1 is MNHNS, CDR2 SASEGT. The CDR3 runs 17 residues. The DNA for the CDR3 is TGTGCCAGTAGTGAACTAGCGGGAGATCTCGGGGCCGGGGAGCTGTTTTTT. This codes for CASSELAGDLGAGELFF.

In regard to this clonotype: A read error may produce the germline difference seen at one junction end. This chain uses TRBV4-1 with TRBJ2-7, with TRBD2 matching 9 bases. In germline, CDR1 is MGHRA, CDR2 YSYEKL. This CDR3 is built from 15 residues. The CDR3 sequence is CASSQRLAESYEKYF. The DNA for the CDR3 is TGCGCCAGCAGCCAAAGACTAGCGGAGTCCTACGAGAAGTATTTC.

Comment on this clonotype: The junction shows a germline mismatch at one end, possibly a read error. The chain uses TRBV11-2 and TRBJ2-2; no reliable D call. Germline values: CDR1 SGHAT, CDR2 FQNNGV. This CDR3 has 14 amino acids. CDR3 in DNA: TGTACCAGCAGCAAAAACTGGAACACCAAGGAGCTGTTTTTT. This codes for CTSSKNWNTKELFF.

Notes on this clonotype: The junction departs from the called germline gene at one end, perhaps through a read error. The chain recombines TRBV6-5 with TRBJ2-5; 10 bases are shared with TRBD1. The CDR3 runs 17 residues. CDR1 is MNHEY and CDR2 is SVGAGI in the germline V gene. The CDR3 bases are TGTACCAGCATCGACCTCCTGGGACAGGGGTATCGAGAAACCCAGTACTTC. Protein product: CTSIDLLGQGYRETQYF.

This clonotype was counted a few times. This chain connects TRBV5-4 to TRBJ1-1; D not certain. The V and J ends lost 10 bases and 2 bases respectively, with 12 bases between them. The germline gives CDR1 SGHNT, CDR2 YYREEE (reference sequence). The CDR3 contains 12 residues. As DNA, the CDR3 is TGTGCCTTAAGTTCAGGAAACACTGAAGCTTTCTTT. This translates into CALSSGNTEAFF.

With regard to this clonotype: A single base separates this from a much larger clone, so it may be a read error. The J gene is TRBJ2-5, the V gene TRBV12-3 or TRBV12-4, with D perhaps matching TRBD1 (5 bases). The CDR3 sequence is 14 residues long. This chain's CDR3 is CAGSFGANQETQYF. The CDR3 DNA reads TGTGCCGGCAGTTTTGGGGCCAACCAAGAGACCCAGTACTTC.

A word on this clonotype: At one end the junction does not follow the germline gene, possibly because of a read error. The chain is built from TRBV4-2 and TRBJ2-3; weak D call: TRBD2 (7 bases). Germline values: CDR1 LGHNA, CDR2 YNFKEQ. The CDR3 loop spans 16 amino acids. CDR3 in DNA: TGTGCCAGCAGCCAAGATTGGGCGGGGGCCACAGATACGCCGTACTTT. Residues: CASSQDWAGATDTPYF.

The V and J genes are TRBV20-1 and TRBJ2-7; maybe TRBD1 (5 bases). The ends were cut back, 8 bases at V and 5 bases at J, with 22 bases in the middle. The germline gives CDR1 DFQATT, CDR2 SNEGSKA (reference sequence). CDR3 size: 14 residues. The CDR3 region is CSTRASTVLNEQYF. The CDR3 DNA reads TGCAGTACCAGAGCATCGACAGTACTCAACGAGCAGTACTTC.

This clonotype came up a few times. The V and J genes are TRBV7-9 and TRBJ2-1, with 9 bases lining up with TRBD2. The germline CDR1 and CDR2 sequences are SEHNR and FQNEAQ (reference sequence). The CDR3 length is 15 residues. V shed 5 bases, J shed 8 bases, and the junction held 10 bases outside the gene matches. The CDR3 DNA is TGTGCCAGCAGCCTCTTGCGGGAGGGCCTCTATGAGCAGTTCTTC. Amino acid sequence: CASSLLREGLYEQFF.

A note on this clonotype: The junction shows a germline mismatch at one end, possibly a read error. The V call is TRBV4-2, the J call TRBJ1-4; 7 nucleotides agree with TRBD1. The CDR3 is made up of 15 amino acids. Germline V gene lookup returns CDR1 LGHNA and CDR2 YNFKEQ. CDR3 residues: CGSSQVKGAREKLFF. The CDR3 coding sequence is TGTGGCAGCAGCCAAGTCAAGGGGGCCCGGGAAAAACTGTTTTTT.

About this clonotype: A much larger clonotype is one base distant, so this may be a read error. This chain uses TRBV7-2 with TRBJ2-5, with D unresolved. This CDR3 region has 11 residues. The germline CDR1 and CDR2 sequences are SGHTA and FQGNSA. The CDR3 bases are TGTGCCAGCAGTCCCAAAGAGAACCAGTACTTC. It is translated as CASSPKENQYF. Complete variable domain (other parts from reference TRBV7-2 and TRBJ2-5): GAGVSQSPSNKVTEKGKDVELRCDPISGHTALYWYRQSLGQGLEFLIYFQGNSAPDKSGLPSDRFSAERTGGSVSTLTIQRTQQEDSAVYLCASSPKENQYFGPGTRLLVL.

This clonotype was seen once. The rearrangement uses TRBV28 and TRBJ2-7, with 9 bases that match TRBD1. CDR1 is MDHEN, CDR2 SYDVKM, per germline. V shed 9 bases and J 3 bases; nucleotides not matched to a gene: 6. The CDR3 sequence is 13 residues long. This CDR3 is CASAGTGCYEQYF. The CDR3 DNA is TGTGCCAGTGCCGGGACAGGGTGCTACGAGCAGTACTTC.

Turning to this clonotype: Since no conserved phenylalanine or tryptophan closes the CDR3, a read error is the likely cause. The chain links TRBV6-2 or TRBV6-3 to TRBJ2-3; 7 positions agree with TRBD1. There are 11 residues in the CDR3. CDR1 MNHEY and CDR2 SVGEGT come from the germline V gene. The CDR3 spells CARQGTDTQYL. CDR3 DNA: TGTGCTAGACAGGGTACAGATACGCAGTATCTT.

This clonotype was detected once. A junction end diverges from the germline sequence, so it may reflect a read error. The chain has TRBV20-1 and TRBJ2-7; the match to TRBD1 covers 7 bases. The CDR3 consists of 14 residues. The germline gives CDR1 DFQATT, CDR2 SNEGSKA (reference sequence). The CDR3 spells CSAEDRLNSYEQNF. The CDR3 nucleotides are TGTAGTGCAGAGGACAGGCTGAATTCCTACGAGCAGAACTTC.

Notes on this clonotype: At one of its ends the junction is not consistent with the germline gene, which may arise from a read error. The chain is built from TRBV29-1 and TRBJ2-3; D perhaps matches TRBD2 (5 bases). The CDR3 is 15 residues long. Looked up from germline, CDR1 is SQVTM and CDR2 is ANQGSEA. Here the CDR3 DNA reads TGCAGCGCCACAAGGGCTATATCTAGCACGGATACGCAATATTTT. Its translation is CSATRAISSTDTQYF.

About this clonotype: This could be a read error, since a much larger clone is one nucleotide away. The chain has TRBV4-1 and TRBJ1-4; D is unclear. CDR3 size: 15 residues. Trimming removed 0 bases from V and 10 bases from J, with 15 bases in between. Per germline, CDR1 MGHRA and CDR2 YSYEKL. DNA of the CDR3: TGCGCCAGCAGCCAAGAGGTGGGGTTTGGTGTAAAACTGTTTTTT. This codes for CASSQEVGFGVKLFF.

The V gene is TRBV20-1, the J gene TRBJ1-2; D is perhaps TRBD1 (5 bases). Germline loops: CDR1 DFQATT, CDR2 SNEGSKA (reference sequence). The CDR3 sequence is 14 residues long. With 5 bases removed from V and 3 bases from J, the gap between germline ends came to 16 bases. The chain's CDR3 is CSAETREGYYGYTF. The CDR3 region has the DNA TGCAGTGCTGAAACACGGGAGGGGTACTATGGCTACACCTTC.

About this clonotype itself: The conserved closing phenylalanine or tryptophan is absent in this CDR3, likely reflecting a read error. The rearrangement links TRBV20-1 to TRBJ2-1; D ambiguous. The CDR3 covers 11 residues. The V gene's germline CDR1 is DFQATT and CDR2 SNEGSKA (reference sequence). Here the CDR3 reads CNAKLHNKQFI. DNA of the CDR3: TGCAATGCTAAACTCCACAATAAGCAGTTCATC.

As to this clonotype: The germline gene is not matched at one end of the junction; a read error may be the cause. The gene calls are TRBV24-1 and TRBJ2-3, with D unclear. The V gene's germline CDR1 is KGHDR and CDR2 SFDVKD. CDR3 length equals 13 residues. The CDR3: CATSDLELDTQYF. The DNA for the CDR3 is TGTGCCACCAGTGATCTGGAATTGGATACCCAGTATTTT.

In regard to this clonotype: No conserved phenylalanine or tryptophan ends this CDR3, so it is likely a read error. The chain is built from TRBV6-2 or TRBV6-3 and TRBJ2-4; TRBD2 is a possible D gene (6 bases). The CDR3 totals 14 residues. V was shortened by 6 bases and J by 8 bases, with 17 bases between the two germline ends. Germline V gives CDR1 MNHEY, CDR2 SVGEGT. The CDR3 DNA is TGTGCCAGCAGATACCGAGGGGAGGTGGACATTCAGTACTCC. It codes for CASRYRGEVDIQYS.

With regard to this clonotype: The junction shows a germline mismatch at one end, possibly a read error. The chain is built from TRBV11-2 and TRBJ2-2; D remains ambiguous. This CDR3 is built from 12 residues. Germline CDR1 is SGHAT and CDR2 is FQNNGV. The CDR3 loop is CASSFLYGELFF. CDR3 DNA sequence: TGTGCCAGCAGCTTCTTGTATGGGGAACTGTTTTTT.